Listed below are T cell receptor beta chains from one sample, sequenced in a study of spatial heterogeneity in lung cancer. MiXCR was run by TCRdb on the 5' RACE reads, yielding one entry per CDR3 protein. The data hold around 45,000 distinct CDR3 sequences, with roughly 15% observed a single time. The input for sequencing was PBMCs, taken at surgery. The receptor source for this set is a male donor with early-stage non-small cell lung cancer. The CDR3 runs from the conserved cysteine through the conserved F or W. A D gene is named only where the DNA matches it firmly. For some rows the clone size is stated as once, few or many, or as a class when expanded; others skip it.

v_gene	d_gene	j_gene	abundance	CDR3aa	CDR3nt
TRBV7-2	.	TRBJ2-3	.	CASSLRLFRDTQYF	TGTGCCAGCAGCTTACGACTTTTTAGAGATACGCAGTATTTT
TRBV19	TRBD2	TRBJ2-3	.	CASSIAALADRDTQYF	TGTGCCAGTAGTATAGCCGCTCTAGCGGACCGAGATACGCAGTATTTT
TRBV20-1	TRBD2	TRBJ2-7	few	CSARLLSSGRAREQYF	TGCAGTGCTAGACTTCTTTCTAGCGGGAGGGCCCGCGAGCAGTACTTC
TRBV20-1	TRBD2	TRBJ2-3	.	CSARGGIDTQYF	TGCAGTGCGCGGGGGGGCATAGATACGCAGTATTTT
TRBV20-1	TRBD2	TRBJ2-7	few	CSANSGGAGEQYF	TGCAGTGCTAATAGCGGGGGGGCAGGAGAGCAGTACTTC
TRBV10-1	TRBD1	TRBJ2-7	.	CASSGWTGGSYEQYF	TGCGCCAGCAGTGGATGGACAGGGGGATCCTACGAGCAGTACTTC
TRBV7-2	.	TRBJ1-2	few	CASISTNREQGYTF	TGTGCCAGCATCTCAACAAACAGGGAGCAGGGCTACACCTTC
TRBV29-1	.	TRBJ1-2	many	CSVDPRDYGYTF	TGCAGCGTTGACCCTAGGGACTATGGCTACACCTTC
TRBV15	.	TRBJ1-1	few	CATSKSRATEAFF	TGTGCCACCAGCAAGAGCAGGGCCACTGAAGCTTTCTTT
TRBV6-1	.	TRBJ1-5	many	CASSERHRENQPQHF	TGTGCCAGCAGTGAAAGGCATAGGGAGAATCAGCCCCAGCATTTT